Below, one TCR beta chain is given with its context. Which antigen it targets is not known. The sample holds no much larger clone one base away, and base qualities are not on file. This specimen comes from a study of blood T cell repertoires in COVID-19 (dated by TCRdb to about 2020). The study in broad terms: Collaborator samples came from the United States, Italy and Spain and covered acute and convalescent phases of COVID-19. The prospective study material was composed of cDNA or gDNA derived from T cells, B-cell-depleted T cells, or PBMCs. Subjects who had been exposed to COVID-19, were actively infected with it, or had recovered from it provided the deeply sampled blood TCRbeta repertoires that made up the dataset. The repertoires were released in a freely available public database intended as a resource for research on the immune response to SARS-CoV-2. The samples were drawn from the first 160 participants of the ongoing ImmuneRACE study and from 1,254 subjects provided by 6 global collaborators. A de-identified subject ID, COVID-19 status, age in years and sex were almost always included in the sample metadata. Where HLA class I and class II types were available, the types were taken from metadata supplied by the sample provider, not from assay-based typing. Summary of the overall study and its limitations: The amount of clinical and demographic metadata varied by source and participant and was provided uncurated.

TCRbeta CDR3 regions were amplified from genomic DNA using the immunoSEQ Assay, a bias-controlled multiplex PCR. The original methods were these. Within the assay, amplification of reference gene primers was used to estimate how many nucleated cells each sample contained. To quantify the absolute abundance of each unique TCRbeta CDR3 rearrangement, sequence reads were collapsed and filtered. Productive Simpson clonality was computed per sample as the square root of Simpson's diversity index over productive rearrangements. TCRdb provides this immuneACCESS table in a form limited to in-frame rearrangements. Some clones are lacking; in checked studies, under half of them reflect an unresolved V gene, and why the rest are absent is not known. Clonal size and the V and J genes are those of that table, whereas D and trimming came from the DNA. The sample yields around 430,000 clones; about 87% were counted once. The ten top clones hold about 9.4% of the sample.

In the prospective study, participants were roughly 18 to 95 years old, resided in about two dozen geographic areas of the United States, and were enrolled through a virtual design. To assign participants to cohorts, the prospective study relied on clinical history that participants themselves reported in a screening survey and a study questionnaire. Recovered participants in ImmuneRACE Cohort 3 were defined by two consecutive negative NP/OP PCR tests, clearance by a healthcare professional, or resolution of symptoms. In the prospective study, mobile phlebotomists collected whole blood, serum and a nasopharyngeal or oropharyngeal swab from each participant. Over a 2-month period, participants in the prospective study had the option of providing additional blood draws and questionnaires. Before DNA extraction, blood samples from the prospective study were shipped at room temperature or frozen. V loses 5 bases of germline sequence and J loses 2 bases, and the interval between the two ends is 6 bases. Measured from the cysteine to the phenylalanine, the CDR3 is 11 residues long. CDR3 DNA only is kept here, 33 bases in frame from base 1. The CDR1 and CDR2 encoded by the germline V gene (reference sequence) are DFQATT and SNEGSKA.

Sequenced input: PBMCs or T cells enriched from blood (not recorded which). In this chain, TRBV20-1 is recombined with TRBJ1-1, with the D gene not clear enough to name. The TCR was taken from a woman aged 45-65 years who had recovered from COVID-19. For the CDR3, the sequence is CSAYYNTEAFF. The bases read TGCAGTGCTTACTATAACACTGAAGCTTTCTTT.